This T cell receptor (beta chain) was captured in a study of response to subunit inactivated influenza vaccine. This clonotype was detected many times. No antigen is known for it. Study-level results: Few additional T cells are recruited per seasonal influenza vaccination, authors suggested.

Using its own MiXCR run on the RT-PCR reads, TCRdb lists one record per CDR3 protein. In the table there are about 310,000 distinct CDR3 sequences, 22% of which are singletons. CDR1 and CDR2 (germline): SGHRS, YFSETQ. V lost 4 bases to trimming and J lost 4 bases; unmatched junction nucleotides: 4. The CDR3 has 14 amino acids. The chain couples TRBV5-1 to TRBJ2-3; 9 nucleotides line up with TRBD1. The sequencing here drew on PBMCs from blood, taken 21 months after vaccination. The sequence came from a man aged 45 to 75 who received an inactivated influenza vaccine. CDR3 sequence reads: CASSVDRGADTQYF. CDR3 DNA: TGCGCCAGCAGCGTGGACAGGGGAGCAGATACGCAGTATTTT. The variable domain in full, completed from reference TRBV5-1 and TRBJ2-3, reads KAGVTQTPRYLIKTRGQQVTLSCSPISGHRSVSWYQQTPGQGLQFLFEYFSETQRNKGNFPGRFSGRQFSNSRSEMNVSTLELGDSALYLCASSVDRGADTQYFGPGTRLTVL.